The source of this T cell receptor beta chain is a study of identical twins. This clonotype was observed a handful of times. Its antigen is still unknown. TCRdb fed the 5' RACE reads into MiXCR, producing one record per CDR3 protein. The data contain 1.5 million to 2 million distinct CDR3 sequences, less than 40% of them singletons. Study outcomes and limitations: Invariant cells of the MAIT and iNKT types might have partly distorted the zero-insertion analyses. A lower insertion count was a feature of abundant cord blood beta clonotypes, with no such feature in memory repertoires. Models predicted less out-of-frame TCR alpha sharing in monozygotic twins than was found.

CDR1 and CDR2 from the germline V gene are MGHRA and YSYEKL. There are 16 residues in the CDR3. V lost 1 base, J lost 3 bases, and 7 bases stayed unmatched. The rearrangement links TRBV4-1 to TRBJ2-7; 9 bases are shared with TRBD2. Sample: cord blood. This sequence originates from a newborn girl in good health. CDR3 DNA: TGCGCCAGCAGCCAAGTTAGCGGGAGACTACGCTACGAGCAGTACTTC. Its protein product is CASSQVSGRLRYEQYF.